The 30 T cell receptor beta chains presented below share a single source sample, sequenced in a study of cytomegalovirus exposure and HLA in healthy donors. The PCR made use of 60 Vbeta and 13 Jbeta primers. Profiled with immunoSEQ multiplex PCR; TCRdb holds only in-frame clones, not every one. In the table there are almost 85,000 clones, about 77% of which are singletons. Sequencing was carried out using PBMCs. These receptors all stem from a male donor in good health and CMV-seropositive.

This chain links TRBV5-6 with TRBJ1-2, with 8 bases that match TRBD1. V dropped 3 bases and J dropped 8; count of bases not matched to a gene: 15. CDR3 length: 16 residues. Germline CDR1 reads SGHDT; CDR2 reads YYEEEE. CDR3 in amino acids: CASSWGRTGSRAGYTF. The CDR3 coding sequence is TGTGCCAGCAGCTGGGGAAGGACAGGGTCGAGGGCCGGCTACACCTTC.

In the case of this clone: This CDR3 fails to terminate in the conserved phenylalanine or tryptophan, so it likely reflects a read error. Because the CDR3's place on the DNA is in doubt, the DNA is left out and the CDR3 is given as listed by TCRdb. The rearrangement links TRBV9 to TRBJ2-7; the D segment call TRBD2 is taken from the table without a DNA check. The length of the CDR3 is 11 amino acids, counting both ends. Per germline, CDR1 SGDLS and CDR2 YYNGEE. CDR3 region: CASSILAVVSP.

V gene TRBV10-3 combines with J gene TRBJ2-7; 7 nucleotides line up with TRBD2. The CDR3 loop spans 15 amino acids. Germline V gene sequence: CDR1 ENHRY, CDR2 SYGVKD. Trimming at V came to 0 bases and at J to 2 bases, leaving 4 bases not matched to a gene. Here the CDR3 reads CAISESEGGPYEQYF. CDR3 bases: TGTGCCATCAGTGAGTCCGAGGGAGGGCCCTACGAGCAGTACTTC.

V and J are TRBV28 and TRBJ2-7; 9 positions agree with TRBD2. This CDR3 has 17 amino acids. Trimming at V came to 3 bases and at J to 3 bases, leaving 12 bases not matched to a gene. Germline V lookup: CDR1 MDHEN, CDR2 SYDVKM. CDR3 sequence (DNA): TGTGCCAGCAGTTTTCTTAGGGGGACTAGCAGAGTCTACGAGCAGTACTTC. Translation gives CASSFLRGTSRVYEQYF.

This chain joins TRBV7-2 and TRBJ1-2, with D perhaps matching TRBD1 (5 bases). CDR3 length: 15 amino acids. Trimming shortened V by 2 bases and J by 3 bases, and 13 bases separated the two germline ends. Germline lookup yields CDR1 SGHTA and CDR2 FQGNSA. The CDR3 DNA is TGTGCCAGCAGCTTACTCCAGGGAAATCACTATGGCTACACCTTC. This translates into CASSLLQGNHYGYTF.

The V and J genes are TRBV6-6 and TRBJ2-2; tentative D call: TRBD1 (6 bases). Trimming stripped 7 bases from V and 3 bases from J, with 18 bases between. This CDR3 has 16 amino acids. CDR1 is MNHNY, CDR2 SVGAGI, per germline (reference sequence). The CDR3 DNA is TGTGCCAGCACCGGACAGACCCTACCCCACACCGGGGAGCTGTTTTTT. Encoded protein: CASTGQTLPHTGELFF.

This clone came up once. The V gene is TRBV6-6, the J gene TRBJ1-2, with 7 bases aligning to TRBD1. The V gene end was trimmed by 2 bases and the J gene end by 0 bases; junction bases not matched to a gene: 6. Germline V gene sequence: CDR1 MNHNY, CDR2 SVGAGI (reference sequence). CDR3 length: 16 amino acids. As DNA, the CDR3 is TGTGCCAGCAGTTACAAAGGGACAGCAACTAACTATGGCTACACCTTC. It specifies CASSYKGTATNYGYTF.

CDR3 sequence reads: CAWSVLTGNSYEQYF. DNA of the CDR3: TGTGCCTGGAGTGTTCTAACAGGGAACTCCTACGAGCAGTACTTC. J is TRBJ2-7 and V is TRBV30; D may be TRBD1 (6 bases). From germline, CDR1 is GTSNPN and CDR2 SVGIG (reference sequence). The CDR3 is made up of 15 amino acids. V was cut by 0 bases and J by 0 bases, with 12 bases left in between.

The V and J genes are TRBV5-6 and TRBJ1-3; TRBD1 matches 7 bases. The CDR3 has 17 amino acids. The trim removed 0 bases at V and 1 base at J, leaving 7 bases unmatched. From germline, CDR1 is SGHDT and CDR2 YYEEEE. CDR3 loop: CASSLGATGFSGNTIYF. The DNA for the CDR3 is TGTGCCAGCAGCTTGGGGGCGACAGGGTTTTCTGGAAACACCATATATTTT.

This chain uses TRBV9 with TRBJ2-3, with 9 nucleotides matching TRBD2. V was clipped by 4 bases and J by 10 bases; unmatched bases: 13. Germline V gene lookup returns CDR1 SGDLS and CDR2 YYNGEE. This CDR3 contains 15 residues. The CDR3 DNA is TGTGCCAGCAGCTTCACCAGTAGCGGGAGTAATGCGCAGTATTTT. Its translation is CASSFTSSGSNAQYF.

In this sample, this clone turned up a few times. The V and J genes are TRBV5-1 and TRBJ1-1, with D possibly being TRBD1 (6 bases). The CDR3 consists of 13 residues. Trimming removed 3 bases from V and 5 bases from J, with 11 bases in between. The germline CDR1 and CDR2 sequences are SGHRS and YFSETQ. The CDR3 sequence is CASSWGGQTEAFF. The CDR3 DNA sequence: TGCGCCAGCAGCTGGGGGGGGCAAACTGAAGCTTTCTTT.

The rearrangement joins TRBV29-1 to TRBJ2-1; D might be TRBD2 (5 bases). V gave up 6 bases and J gave up 4 bases, with 19 bases separating them. The CDR3 contains 15 residues. The germline V gene encodes CDR1 SQVTM and CDR2 ANQGSEA. The chain's CDR3 is CSVAPRADPYNEQFF. The DNA of the CDR3 is TGCAGCGTCGCCCCGCGAGCGGATCCTTACAATGAGCAGTTCTTC.

The V call is TRBV9, the J call TRBJ2-3, with TRBD2 identical over 12 bases. The V and J ends lost 4 bases and 2 bases, in that order; junction bases with no gene match: 5. Germline V gives CDR1 SGDLS, CDR2 YYNGEE. This CDR3 has 16 amino acids. DNA of the CDR3: TGTGCCAGCAGCCCGACTAGCGGGAGCCCCACAGATACGCAGTATTTT. Protein sequence: CASSPTSGSPTDTQYF.

The rearrangement links TRBV15 to TRBJ2-1; perhaps TRBD2 as D (6 bases). Germline lookup yields CDR1 LNHNV and CDR2 YYDKDF (reference sequence). Between the trimmed V and J ends, which lost 9 bases and 0 bases, there was a span of 9 bases. CDR3 length: 13 amino acids. This chain's CDR3 is CATKGGSYNEQFF. CDR3 sequence (DNA): TGTGCCACGAAGGGAGGCTCCTACAATGAGCAGTTCTTC.

V is TRBV21-1 and J is TRBJ2-4; TRBD2 is the table's D call and was not checked against the DNA. TRBV21-1 is annotated as a pseudogene. This CDR3 is 15 amino acids long. The CDR3 DNA is TGTGCCAGCAGCAAATATCCTTCAGCCAAAAACATTCAGTACTTC. This encodes CASSKYPSAKNIQYF.

The chain is built from TRBV2 and TRBJ2-2; D is possibly TRBD2 (6 bases). The CDR3 totals 15 residues. Germline lookup yields CDR1 SNHLY and CDR2 FYNNEI. Trimming removed 9 bases at V and 0 bases at J, with 14 bases between. CDR3 DNA: TGTGCCAGTCGGAGGGACGTGACGAACACCGGGGAGCTGTTTTTT. Amino acids: CASRRDVTNTGELFF.

The chain uses TRBV19 and TRBJ2-6; a possible D gene is TRBD1 (5 bases). V lost 5 bases and J lost 4, with 12 bases in between. The germline gives CDR1 LNHDA, CDR2 SQIVND (reference sequence). The CDR3 consists of 15 residues. CDR3 sequence reads: CASSPQGTGANVLTF. As DNA, the CDR3 is TGTGCCAGTAGTCCCCAGGGTACCGGGGCCAACGTCCTGACTTTC.

The chain has TRBV19 and TRBJ2-5; the D is unclear. Per the germline V gene, CDR1 is LNHDA and CDR2 is SQIVND (reference sequence). V lost 4 bases to trimming and J lost 5 bases, with 11 bases between them. This CDR3 is 13 amino acids long. CDR3 sequence: CASSNTLTETQYF. As DNA, the CDR3 is TGTGCCAGTAGTAATACCCTAACGGAGACCCAGTACTTC.

J is TRBJ2-7 and V is TRBV18, with TRBD1 matching 8 bases. V gave up 3 bases and J gave up 5 bases; unmatched junction bases: 9. This CDR3 has 15 residues. CDR1 and CDR2 from the germline V gene are KGHSH and LQKENI. The CDR3 loop is CASSPLGQGSNEQYF. The CDR3, as DNA: TGTGCCAGCTCACCCCTAGGACAGGGTTCCAACGAGCAGTACTTC.

The J gene is TRBJ2-3, the V gene TRBV19; the D gene is possibly TRBD2 (6 bases). Germline assignment: CDR1 LNHDA and CDR2 SQIVND (reference sequence). The CDR3 length is 15 residues. V was clipped by 3 bases and J by 1 base, with 11 bases between them. The chain's CDR3 is CASSMEGLRTDTQYF. In DNA form, the CDR3 reads TGTGCCAGTAGTATGGAGGGGCTTCGCACAGATACGCAGTATTTT. The entire variable domain, with the rest obtained from reference TRBV19 and TRBJ2-3, is as follows: DGGITQSPKYLFRKEGQNVTLSCEQNLNHDAMYWYRQDPGQGLRLIYYSQIVNDFQKGDIAEGYSVSREKKESFPLTVTSAQKNPTAFYLCASSMEGLRTDTQYFGPGTRLTVL.

V usage is TRBV9 and J usage is TRBJ2-3, with 9 bases fitting TRBD2. J was trimmed by 4 bases and V by 8 bases; bases with no gene match: 11. Germline loops: CDR1 SGDLS, CDR2 YYNGEE. The CDR3 loop spans 15 amino acids. CDR3: CASTYSGSGADTQYF. CDR3 DNA sequence: TGTGCCAGTACTTATAGCGGGAGCGGGGCAGATACGCAGTATTTT.

The rearrangement joins TRBV30 to TRBJ1-2, with 7 bases matching TRBD1. The CDR3 is 14 residues long. CDR1 and CDR2 from the germline V gene are GTSNPN and SVGIG (reference sequence). Trimming took 1 base from V and 4 from J; bases not matched to a gene: 6. The CDR3 DNA follows: TGTGCCTGGAGTGCAAACAGGGGCCCCTATGGCTACACCTTC. It translates to CAWSANRGPYGYTF. The variable domain in full, with the rest retrieved from reference TRBV30 and TRBJ1-2, is SQTIHQWPATLVQPVGSPLSLECTVEGTSNPNLYWYRQAAGRGLQLLFYSVGIGQISSEVPQNLSASRPQDRQFILSSKKLLLSDSGFYLCAWSANRGPYGYTFGSGTRLTVV.

The chain couples TRBV27 to TRBJ2-1; unclear D gene. Trimming cost V 0 bases and J 7 bases, with 7 bases left between them. The CDR3 runs 13 residues. The germline gives CDR1 MNHEY, CDR2 SMNVEV (reference sequence). DNA of the CDR3: TGTGCCAGCAGTTTATCCACTAAGAATGAGCAGTTCTTC. Encoded protein: CASSLSTKNEQFF.

J is TRBJ2-5 and V is TRBV14; a possible D gene is TRBD1 (6 bases). The V and J ends lost 4 bases and 2 bases respectively, with 11 bases between them. The CDR3 is 14 amino acids. The germline CDR1 and CDR2 sequences are SGHDN and FVKESK. The CDR3 bases are TGTGCCAGCAGCCGACTTCAGGGGCAAGAGACCCAGTACTTC. This translates into CASSRLQGQETQYF.

The CDR3 nucleotides read TGTGCCAGTAGTATAGCGGGAGCTTTAGTTGAGCAGTTCTTC. Its translation: CASSIAGALVEQFF. The rearrangement uses TRBV19 and TRBJ2-1, with D tentatively TRBD2 (6 bases). Trimming left V 1 base short and J 9 bases short, with 13 bases between. This CDR3 has 14 amino acids. Germline CDR1 and CDR2: LNHDA and SQIVND (reference sequence).

V and J are TRBV9 and TRBJ2-1; TRBD1 aligns across 11 bases. This CDR3 region has 15 residues. V lost 0 bases and J lost 9; bases outside the gene matches: 5. The germline V gene has CDR1 SGDLS and CDR2 YYNGEE. CDR3 sequence reads: CASSVAGQGGVEQFF. CDR3 bases: TGTGCCAGCAGCGTAGCGGGACAGGGGGGAGTTGAGCAGTTCTTC.

The genes are TRBV28 and TRBJ2-7; 7 bases are shared with TRBD1. The germline gives CDR1 MDHEN, CDR2 SYDVKM. This CDR3 is 15 amino acids long. V dropped 2 bases and J dropped 5; count of bases not matched to a gene: 9. The CDR3 DNA is TGTGCCAGCAGTTTACTGACAGGGTCTAGGGACGAGCAGTACTTC. Encoded protein: CASSLLTGSRDEQYF.

The chain uses TRBV9 and TRBJ2-2, with D possibly matching TRBD2 (5 bases). Germline CDR1 SGDLS, CDR2 YYNGEE. V was trimmed by 0 bases and J by 0 bases, leaving 12 bases between them. This CDR3 region has 17 residues. The CDR3 nucleotides read TGTGCCAGCAGCGTAGATAGAGCTAGCCCGAACACCGGGGAGCTGTTTTTT. As protein: CASSVDRASPNTGELFF.

This clone was observed a few times. The V and J genes are TRBV5-6 and TRBJ1-1, with 8 nucleotides matching TRBD1. The V gene's germline CDR1 is SGHDT and CDR2 YYEEEE. This CDR3 has 15 residues. Losses at the gene ends were 0 bases for V and 1 base for J; bases not matched to a gene: 2. The CDR3 loop is CASSLGDRKNTEAFF. For the CDR3, the DNA is TGTGCCAGCAGCTTGGGGGACAGGAAGAACACTGAAGCTTTCTTT.

This clone was recorded once. This chain joins TRBV4-3 and TRBJ2-1; D call uncertain. This CDR3 has 15 residues. The germline V gene encodes CDR1 LGHNA and CDR2 YSLEER. Trimming shortened V by 1 base and J by 0 bases, and 7 bases separated the two germline ends. DNA of the CDR3: TGCGCCAGCAGCCAAGCGGGTAGCTCCTACAATGAGCAGTTCTTC. Translated: CASSQAGSSYNEQFF.